Listed below are T cell receptor beta chains from one sample, sequenced in a study of blood T cell repertoires in COVID-19. Method: immunoSEQ multiplex PCR; TCRdb's copy keeps in-frame clones and lacks some. The sample holds approximately 400,000 clones; over 80% are singletons and the top ten take approximately 5.4%. The sequencing input was PBMCs or T cells enriched from blood (not recorded which). The receptors originated from a woman aged 45-59 years who had recovered from COVID-19. CDR3s include the opening cysteine and the closing phenylalanine or tryptophan. D genes are given only for firm matches. For some rows the clone size is stated as once, few or many, or as a class when expanded; others skip it.

v_call	j_call	clone_size	d_call	cdr3_aa	cdr3_nt
TRBV9	TRBJ1-2	NA	NA	CASSVDSNYGYTF	TGTGCCAGCAGCGTAGACAGTAACTATGGCTACACCTTC
TRBV6-2/TRBV6-3	TRBJ2-1	NA	NA	CASSRPGAGVAGNEQFF	TGTGCCAGCAGTCGTCCAGGGGCGGGAGTGGCGGGGAATGAGCAGTTCTTC
TRBV15	TRBJ1-2	few	NA	CATSSQGYGYTF	TGTGCCACCAGCAGTCAGGGGTATGGCTACACCTTC
TRBV7-9	TRBJ1-1	NA	NA	CASSWTTTANTEAFF	TGTGCCAGCAGCTGGACTACAACAGCGAACACTGAAGCTTTCTTT
TRBV3-1/TRBV3-2	TRBJ1-2	NA	NA	CASSRTDNYGYTF	TGTGCCAGCAGCCGGACAGATAACTATGGCTACACCTTC
TRBV6-2/TRBV6-3	TRBJ2-3	NA	NA	CASSYVITDTQYF	TGTGCCAGCAGTTACGTTATTACAGATACGCAGTATTTT
TRBV28	TRBJ2-7	NA	NA	CASSFRRDYEQYF	TGTGCCAGCAGTTTTAGACGGGACTACGAGCAGTACTTC
TRBV5-1	TRBJ2-7	NA	TRBD1	CASSLEFRDSSRYF	TGCGCCAGCAGCTTGGAATTTCGGGACAGTAGTCGGTACTTC
TRBV27	TRBJ2-1	once	TRBD2	CASSFELAANEQFF	TGTGCCAGCAGTTTCGAACTAGCGGCCAATGAGCAGTTCTTC
TRBV28	TRBJ2-7	NA	NA	CASGGTVDEQYF	TGTGCCAGCGGCGGGACAGTAGACGAGCAGTACTTC
TRBV11-2	TRBJ1-1	NA	NA	CASSLDVGLEAFF	TGTGCCAGCAGCTTAGATGTGGGGCTCGAAGCTTTCTTT
TRBV5-6	TRBJ1-2	NA	TRBD1	CASRDLTGATYGYTF	TGTGCCAGCAGGGATCTGACAGGGGCGACGTATGGCTACACCTTC
TRBV3-1/TRBV3-2	TRBJ1-3	NA	NA	CASSGSISGNTIYF	TGTGCCAGCTCCGGTTCCATCTCTGGAAACACCATATATTTT
TRBV19	TRBJ1-1	NA	TRBD1	CASSSDRGTYTEAFF	TGTGCCAGTAGTTCGGACAGGGGGACGTACACTGAAGCTTTCTTT
TRBV7-2	TRBJ1-2	NA	TRBD1	CASSFSRGLLANYGYTF	TGTGCCAGCAGCTTTTCCAGGGGGCTCCTAGCTAACTATGGCTACACCTTC
TRBV28	TRBJ1-6	NA	TRBD1	CASSGQGAGIYNSPLHF	TGTGCCAGCAGTGGACAGGGGGCGGGAATCTATAATTCACCCCTCCACTTT
TRBV7-3	TRBJ2-6	NA	NA	CASSSGAGANVLTF	TGTGCCAGCAGCTCAGGGGCTGGGGCCAACGTCCTGACTTTC
TRBV9	TRBJ2-3	NA	TRBD2	CASSPTGREASTDTQYF	TGTGCCAGCAGCCCCACGGGGAGGGAGGCTAGCACAGATACGCAGTATTTT
TRBV2	TRBJ1-4	NA	NA	CASSVARTNGKLFF	TGTGCCAGCAGTGTCGCGCGTACTAATGGAAAACTGTTTTTT
TRBV4-2	TRBJ1-2	few	NA	CASSHGEADNYGYTF	TGTGCCAGCAGCCATGGAGAGGCGGATAACTATGGCTACACCTTC
TRBV5-1	TRBJ2-3	NA	TRBD2	CASSRSTSGGTDTQYF	TGCGCCAGCAGCCGCTCGACTAGCGGGGGCACAGATACGCAGTATTTT
TRBV19	TRBJ2-1	NA	TRBD2	CATRLAGASYNEQFF	TGTGCCACCCGACTAGCGGGAGCATCCTACAATGAGCAGTTCTTC